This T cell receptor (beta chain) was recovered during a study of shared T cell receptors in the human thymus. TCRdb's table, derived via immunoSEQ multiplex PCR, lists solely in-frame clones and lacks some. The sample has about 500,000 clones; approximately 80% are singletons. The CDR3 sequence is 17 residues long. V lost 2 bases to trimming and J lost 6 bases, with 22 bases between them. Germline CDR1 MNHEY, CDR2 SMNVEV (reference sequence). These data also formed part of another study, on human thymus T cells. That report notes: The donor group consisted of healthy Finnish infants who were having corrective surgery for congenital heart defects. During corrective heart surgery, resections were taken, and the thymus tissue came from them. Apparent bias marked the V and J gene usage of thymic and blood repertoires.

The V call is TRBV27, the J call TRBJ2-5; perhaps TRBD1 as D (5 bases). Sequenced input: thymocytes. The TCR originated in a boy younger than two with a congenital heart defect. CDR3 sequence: CASSLKRPGPGGKTQYF. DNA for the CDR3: TGTGCCAGCAGTTTAAAACGTCCAGGGCCGGGCGGAAAGACCCAGTACTTC.